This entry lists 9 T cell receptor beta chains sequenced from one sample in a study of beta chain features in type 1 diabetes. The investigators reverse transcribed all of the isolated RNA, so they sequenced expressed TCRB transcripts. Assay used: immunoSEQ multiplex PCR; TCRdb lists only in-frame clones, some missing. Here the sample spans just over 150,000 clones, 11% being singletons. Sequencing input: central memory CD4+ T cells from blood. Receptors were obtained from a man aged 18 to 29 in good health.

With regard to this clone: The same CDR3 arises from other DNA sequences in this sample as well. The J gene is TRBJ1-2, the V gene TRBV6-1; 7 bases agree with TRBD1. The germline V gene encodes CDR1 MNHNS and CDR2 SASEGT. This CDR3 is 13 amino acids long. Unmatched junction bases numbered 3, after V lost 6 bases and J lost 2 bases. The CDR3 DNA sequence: TGTGCCAGCAGCCTGGGACAGAACTATGGCTACACCTTC. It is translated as CASSLGQNYGYTF.

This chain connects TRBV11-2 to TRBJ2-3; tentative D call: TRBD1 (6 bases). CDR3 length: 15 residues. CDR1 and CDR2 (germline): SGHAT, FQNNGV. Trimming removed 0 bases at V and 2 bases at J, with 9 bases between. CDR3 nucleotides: TGTGCCAGCAGCTTAGATCTGGGGGCCACAGATACGCAGTATTTT. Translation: CASSLDLGATDTQYF.

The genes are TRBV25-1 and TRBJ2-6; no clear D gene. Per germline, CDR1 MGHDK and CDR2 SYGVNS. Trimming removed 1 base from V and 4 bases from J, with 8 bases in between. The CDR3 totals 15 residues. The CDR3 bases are TGTGCCAGCAGTGAATCTCTGGGCGGGGCCAACGTCCTGACTTTC. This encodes CASSESLGGANVLTF.

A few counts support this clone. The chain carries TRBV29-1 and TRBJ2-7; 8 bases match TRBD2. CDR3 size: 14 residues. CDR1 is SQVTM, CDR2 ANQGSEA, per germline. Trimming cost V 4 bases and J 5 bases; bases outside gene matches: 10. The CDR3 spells CSVGRGREGDEQYF. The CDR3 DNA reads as TGCAGCGTTGGGCGGGGACGGGAGGGGGACGAGCAGTACTTC.

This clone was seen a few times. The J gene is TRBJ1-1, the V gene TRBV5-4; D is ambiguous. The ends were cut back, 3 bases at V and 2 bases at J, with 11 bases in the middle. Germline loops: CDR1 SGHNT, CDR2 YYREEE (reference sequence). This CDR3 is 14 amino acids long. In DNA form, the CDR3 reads TGTGCCAGCAGCTCCCGGAGGATAAACACTGAAGCTTTCTTT. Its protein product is CASSSRRINTEAFF.

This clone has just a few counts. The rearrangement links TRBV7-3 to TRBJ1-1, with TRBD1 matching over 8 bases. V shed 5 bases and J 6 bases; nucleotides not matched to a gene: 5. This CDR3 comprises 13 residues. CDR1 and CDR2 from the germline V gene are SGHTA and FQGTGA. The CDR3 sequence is CASSQTGAAEAFF. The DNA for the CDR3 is TGTGCCAGCAGCCAGACAGGGGCCGCTGAAGCTTTCTTT.

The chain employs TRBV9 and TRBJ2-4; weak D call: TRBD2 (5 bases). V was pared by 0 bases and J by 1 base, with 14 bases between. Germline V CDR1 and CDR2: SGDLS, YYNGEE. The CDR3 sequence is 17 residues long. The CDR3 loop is CASSVEGEGMAKNIQYF. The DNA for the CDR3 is TGTGCCAGCAGCGTAGAGGGAGAGGGAATGGCCAAAAACATTCAGTACTTC.

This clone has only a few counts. Here the CDR3 DNA reads TGTGCCAGCAGCTCCTACGCGTCCGTTGAGACCCAGTACTTC. Translating it yields CASSSYASVETQYF. The chain combines TRBV11-2 with TRBJ2-5; no firm D call. The CDR3 is made up of 14 amino acids. Germline V gene sequence: CDR1 SGHAT, CDR2 FQNNGV. Trimming removed 4 bases at V and 5 bases at J, with 14 bases between.

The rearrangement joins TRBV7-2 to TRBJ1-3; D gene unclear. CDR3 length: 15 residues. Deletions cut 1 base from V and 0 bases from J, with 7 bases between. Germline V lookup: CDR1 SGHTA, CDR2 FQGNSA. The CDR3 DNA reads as TGTGCCAGCAGCTTAGATTACAACTCTGGAAACACCATATATTTT. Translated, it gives CASSLDYNSGNTIYF. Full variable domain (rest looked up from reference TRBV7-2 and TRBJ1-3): GAGVSQSPSNKVTEKGKDVELRCDPISGHTALYWYRQSLGQGLEFLIYFQGNSAPDKSGLPSDRFSAERTGGSVSTLTIQRTQQEDSAVYLCASSLDYNSGNTIYFGEGSWLTVV.